A single sample is the source of the 19 T cell receptor beta chains below, sequenced in a study of long-term antiretroviral therapy in people with HIV. Samples were assayed with immunoSEQ v3.0 at survey level. Measured with immunoSEQ multiplex PCR; TCRdb has only the in-frame clones, and not every one. The repertoire consists of 14,000 or so clones, with around 90% occurring once and the leading ten covering roughly 11%. The sequencing used unsorted PBMCs, collected 6.2 years after starting antiretroviral therapy. The receptors stem from a middle-aged man with HIV.

The J gene is TRBJ1-1, the V gene TRBV6-6; 7 nucleotides agree with TRBD1. Germline-derived CDR1 and CDR2 are MNHNY and SVGAGI (reference sequence). J was trimmed by 1 base and V by 4 bases; bases with no gene match: 3. This CDR3 comprises 14 residues. The CDR3, as DNA: TGTGCCAGCAGTTTAAACAGGGGGAACACTGAAGCTTTCTTT. Translation: CASSLNRGNTEAFF.

The chain joins TRBV20-1 to TRBJ1-5; D gene ambiguous. This CDR3 comprises 11 residues. The V end lost 5 bases, the J end lost 9 bases, and 11 bases lay between the germline ends. Germline V lookup: CDR1 DFQATT, CDR2 SNEGSKA (reference sequence). CDR3 residues: CSASPPPPQHF. The CDR3 nucleotides read TGCAGTGCTTCCCCCCCGCCGCCCCAGCATTTT.

This clone was observed a single time. The chain joins TRBV19 to TRBJ2-2; tentative D call: TRBD2 (6 bases). This CDR3 region has 15 residues. V lost 5 bases and J lost 1, with 11 bases in between. Germline CDR1 reads LNHDA; CDR2 reads SQIVND (reference sequence). Here the CDR3 DNA reads TGTGCCAGTAGTCGGGACTTCCTGAACACCGGGGAGCTGTTTTTT. Translated, it gives CASSRDFLNTGELFF.

V is TRBV4-2 and J is TRBJ2-5; 8 bases match TRBD1. Per the germline V gene, CDR1 is LGHNA and CDR2 is YNFKEQ. V trimming: 5 bases; J trimming: 5 bases; junction bases outside the gene matches: 19. The CDR3 runs 18 residues. The DNA for the CDR3 is TGTGCCAGCAGCTTAACAGGGGGGACCCTTGTTACTATGGAGACCCAGTACTTC. It translates to CASSLTGGTLVTMETQYF.

The chain links TRBV5-1 to TRBJ2-1, with 12 bases aligning to TRBD2. V gave up 4 bases and J gave up 10 bases; unmatched junction bases: 6. Looked up from germline, CDR1 is SGHRS and CDR2 is YFSETQ. This CDR3 has 14 residues. The CDR3 protein is CASSVTSGSQEQFF. CDR3 nucleotide sequence: TGCGCCAGCAGCGTGACTAGCGGGAGTCAAGAGCAGTTCTTC. Full variable domain (missing parts from reference TRBV5-1 and TRBJ2-1): KAGVTQTPRYLIKTRGQQVTLSCSPISGHRSVSWYQQTPGQGLQFLFEYFSETQRNKGNFPGRFSGRQFSNSRSEMNVSTLELGDSALYLCASSVTSGSQEQFFGPGTRLTVL.

The chain combines TRBV30 with TRBJ2-3; a weak D match, TRBD1 (6 bases). The CDR3 extends over 13 amino acids. The ends were cut back, 3 bases at V and 5 bases at J, with 12 bases in the middle. The germline gives CDR1 GTSNPN, CDR2 SVGIG (reference sequence). The CDR3 DNA follows: TGTGCCTGGAGAAAACAGGGTGGAGATACGCAGTATTTT. This translates into CAWRKQGGDTQYF. Full variable domain (outside the CDR3, taken from reference TRBV30 and TRBJ2-3): SQTIHQWPATLVQPVGSPLSLECTVEGTSNPNLYWYRQAAGRGLQLLFYSVGIGQISSEVPQNLSASRPQDRQFILSSKKLLLSDSGFYLCAWRKQGGDTQYFGPGTRLTVL.

The chain uses TRBV28 and TRBJ2-2; D is perhaps TRBD2 (5 bases). The CDR3 covers 17 residues. V was shortened by 5 bases and J by 0 bases, with 16 bases between the two germline ends. CDR1 is MDHEN, CDR2 SYDVKM, per germline. CDR3: CASSPRTVGANTGELFF. The CDR3 DNA sequence: TGTGCCAGCAGTCCCCGGACCGTCGGGGCGAACACCGGGGAGCTGTTTTTT.

The chain carries TRBV5-4 and TRBJ1-2; D not resolved. The CDR3 is 14 residues long. Germline loops: CDR1 SGHNT, CDR2 YYREEE (reference sequence). Trimming took off 4 bases at V and 2 bases at J, with 12 bases between the two ends. The CDR3 region has the DNA TGTGCCAGCAGCACCGACCCACTCAACTATGGCTACACCTTC. Translation: CASSTDPLNYGYTF.

In DNA, the CDR3 is TGTGCCAGCAGTGGATCCCAGGGAAATCAGCCCCAGCATTTT. It is translated as CASSGSQGNQPQHF. The rearrangement links TRBV6-1 to TRBJ1-5; maybe TRBD1 (5 bases). V was cut by 4 bases and J by 4 bases, with 11 bases left in between. This CDR3 contains 14 residues. The germline V gene encodes CDR1 MNHNS and CDR2 SASEGT.

This chain uses TRBV30 with TRBJ2-1, with D perhaps assigned TRBD1 or TRBD2 (5 bases each). This CDR3 spans 13 amino acids. The V end lost 3 bases, the J end lost 6 bases, and 12 bases lay between the germline ends. Germline CDR1 GTSNPN, CDR2 SVGIG (reference sequence). The CDR3 protein is CAWSRGGPNEQFF. The CDR3 bases are TGTGCCTGGAGCCGTGGGGGTCCCAATGAGCAGTTCTTC.

The chain is built from TRBV6-1 and TRBJ1-4; 10 bases align to TRBD1. This CDR3 is built from 14 residues. With V trimmed by 4 bases and J by 7 bases, 3 bases remained unmatched. The germline gives CDR1 MNHNS, CDR2 SASEGT. CDR3 DNA: TGTGCCAGCAGTGCCCGGGACAGGGGTGAAAAACTGTTTTTT. As protein: CASSARDRGEKLFF.

The genes are TRBV19 and TRBJ1-5; the D is unclear. V was shortened by 1 base and J by 0 bases, with 4 bases between the two germline ends. Germline V gives CDR1 LNHDA, CDR2 SQIVND (reference sequence). This CDR3 is built from 14 residues. CDR3 residues: CASSIGHSNQPQHF. CDR3 DNA: TGTGCCAGTAGTATAGGCCATAGCAATCAGCCCCAGCATTTT.

The chain links TRBV7-9 to TRBJ2-7; 12 bases are a match to TRBD2. This CDR3 is 14 amino acids long. The ends lost 2 bases at V and 6 bases at J; junction bases unmatched: 2. From germline, CDR1 is SEHNR and CDR2 FQNEAQ (reference sequence). The CDR3, as DNA: TGTGCCAGCAGCTTATTACTAGCGGGAGGCGAGCAGTACTTC. Translating gives CASSLLLAGGEQYF.

This clone was seen once. The chain recombines TRBV2 with TRBJ2-1, with D perhaps given as TRBD1 or TRBD2 (6 bases each). Trimming cost V 5 bases and J 9 bases, with 17 bases left between them. The CDR3 has 14 residues. Germline V gene lookup returns CDR1 SNHLY and CDR2 FYNNEI. CDR3 bases: TGTGCCAGCAGTAAGCCTGGGGGGCCGGGTGAGCAGTTCTTC. Translation gives CASSKPGGPGEQFF.

This chain connects TRBV6-1 to TRBJ2-7; tentatively, D is TRBD2 (5 bases). CDR1 and CDR2 from the germline V gene are MNHNS and SASEGT. The CDR3 extends over 13 amino acids. Between the trimmed V and J ends, which lost 7 bases and 3 bases, there was a span of 13 bases. CDR3 nucleotides: TGTGCCAGCACTAGCCCTGGTGACTACGAGCAGTACTTC. Its protein is CASTSPGDYEQYF.

CDR3 in amino acids: CASSDKASNYGYTF. The DNA for the CDR3 is TGTGCCAGCAGTGATAAGGCTTCTAACTATGGCTACACCTTC. The chain has TRBV2 and TRBJ1-2; D is ambiguous. This CDR3 comprises 14 residues. The germline gives CDR1 SNHLY, CDR2 FYNNEI. V lost 3 bases, J lost 0 bases, and 8 bases lay in between.

The chain is built from TRBV19 and TRBJ1-5; the match to TRBD1 covers 7 bases. V lost 7 bases and J lost 0; bases outside the gene matches: 12. The germline CDR1 and CDR2 sequences are LNHDA and SQIVND (reference sequence). The length of the CDR3 is 17 residues. The CDR3 region has the DNA TGTGCCAGTACCGGGACAGCGAGTATTAATAGCAATCAGCCCCAGCATTTT. Translation gives CASTGTASINSNQPQHF.

The rearrangement links TRBV6-5 to TRBJ2-1, with 10 bases lining up with TRBD2. V shed 6 bases and J 13 bases; nucleotides not matched to a gene: 15. The CDR3 spans 15 residues. Germline V CDR1 and CDR2: MNHEY, SVGAGI. The CDR3 spells CASSSGTSAAMIQFF. In DNA, the CDR3 is TGTGCCAGCAGCTCTGGGACTAGCGCGGCGATGATACAGTTCTTC.

This clone is a singleton in its sample. The V and J genes are TRBV11-2 and TRBJ1-1; D unclear. Germline assignment: CDR1 SGHAT and CDR2 FQNNGV. V was pared by 1 base and J by 5 bases, with 8 bases between. The CDR3 length is 13 residues. CDR3 sequence (DNA): TGTGCCAGCAGCTTAGGCGCCCGGACTGAAGCTTTCTTT. Encoded protein: CASSLGARTEAFF.